This TCR beta chain was sequenced for a study of identical twins. At least ten counts were recorded for this clonotype. Each CDR3 protein gets one entry after TCRdb re-called the 5' RACE reads with MiXCR. The sample yields 200,000 to 250,000 distinct CDR3 sequences, 5.5% to 7.5% seen once. This sample also appeared in a second study, on T cells expressing NK-cell markers.

The clonotype was recovered from a woman younger than 30 in good health. The sample consisted of CD8+ T cells sorted from blood.

Here the CDR3 DNA reads TGTGCCAGCAGCTTAACGGGGGAGAACACTGAAGCTTTCTTT. Its protein is CASSLTGENTEAFF. The chain carries TRBV13 and TRBJ1-1, with TRBD1 as a possible D gene (5 bases). Trimming pared 2 bases from V and 1 base from J, leaving 8 bases between. The V gene's germline CDR1 is PRHDT and CDR2 FYEKMQ (reference sequence). The CDR3 totals 14 residues.